These T cell receptor beta chains were read from a single sample in a study of beta chain features in type 1 diabetes. The protocol was immunoSEQ multiplex PCR, while the TCRdb copy is restricted to in-frame clones and leaves out a portion. The data show 130,000 to 150,000 clones, 8% to 13% seen once. Sequencing input: naive CD4+ T cells from blood. Receptor source: a man between 18 and 35 years old in good health. Each CDR3 is given with its conserved first and last residue. The order of the fields is clone size, D gene, J gene, V gene, CDR3 DNA, CDR3 protein. A D gene is named only where the DNA matches it firmly. Not all rows give a size; the values are once, few, many and, for expanded clones, a class.

clone size: few
D gene: TRBD2
J gene: TRBJ2-5
V gene: TRBV7-8
CDR3 DNA: TGTGCCAGCAGCCAACTGGGAGGGTCGCCAGAGACCCAGTACTTC
CDR3 protein: CASSQLGGSPETQYF

clone size: NA
D gene: TRBD1
J gene: TRBJ2-5
V gene: TRBV5-5
CDR3 DNA: TGTGCCAGCAGCTTGGGGGGGACAGGCGTACAAGAGACCCAGTACTTC
CDR3 protein: CASSLGGTGVQETQYF

clone size: NA
D gene: NA
J gene: TRBJ1-2
V gene: TRBV6-1
CDR3 DNA: TGTGCCAGCAGTGAAGAACAGATCTATGGCTACACCTTC
CDR3 protein: CASSEEQIYGYTF

clone size: few
D gene: TRBD1
J gene: TRBJ2-2
V gene: TRBV5-1
CDR3 DNA: TGCGCCAGCAAACAGGGGGCGCTAGGCGGGGAGCTGTTTTTT
CDR3 protein: CASKQGALGGELFF

clone size: NA
D gene: NA
J gene: TRBJ1-2
V gene: TRBV2
CDR3 DNA: TGTGCCAGCAGGCTCCGAGACACCTCTAACTATGGCTACACCTTC
CDR3 protein: CASRLRDTSNYGYTF

clone size: few
D gene: NA
J gene: TRBJ1-2
V gene: TRBV28
CDR3 DNA: TGTGCCAGCAATCGCTATGGCTACACCTTC
CDR3 protein: CASNRYGYTF

clone size: many
D gene: TRBD1
J gene: TRBJ2-2
V gene: TRBV7-9
CDR3 DNA: TGTGCCAGCAGCGCAGGACAGGGAATCGGGGAGCTGTTTTTT
CDR3 protein: CASSAGQGIGELFF

clone size: NA
D gene: TRBD2
J gene: TRBJ2-1
V gene: TRBV5-1
CDR3 DNA: TGCGCCAGCAGCCCACTAGCGGGGGGCCACAATGAGCAGTTCTTC
CDR3 protein: CASSPLAGGHNEQFF

clone size: many
D gene: NA
J gene: TRBJ2-3
V gene: TRBV7-2
CDR3 DNA: TGTGCCAGCAGCTTAGTGTGGCCCGTGGATACGCAGTATTTT
CDR3 protein: CASSLVWPVDTQYF

clone size: few
D gene: NA
J gene: TRBJ2-6
V gene: TRBV10-1
CDR3 DNA: TGCGCCAGCAGCCCGAGCTCTGGGGCCAACGTCCTGACTTTC
CDR3 protein: CASSPSSGANVLTF

clone size: NA
D gene: TRBD1
J gene: TRBJ2-7
V gene: TRBV6-5
CDR3 DNA: TGTGCCAGCAGTTACTCAGGGACAGGGGGCTACGAGCAGTACTTC
CDR3 protein: CASSYSGTGGYEQYF

clone size: NA
D gene: NA
J gene: TRBJ2-7
V gene: TRBV16
CDR3 DNA: TGTGCCAGCAGCCAAAGATACCCGGACGAGCAGTACTTC
CDR3 protein: CASSQRYPDEQYF

clone size: NA
D gene: NA
J gene: TRBJ2-7
V gene: TRBV7-8
CDR3 DNA: TGTGCCAGCAGCTTAGATCGGGGAGCCTACGAGCAGTACTTC
CDR3 protein: CASSLDRGAYEQYF

clone size: many
D gene: NA
J gene: TRBJ2-2
V gene: TRBV7-9
CDR3 DNA: TGTGCCCCCCAGGGCAGGGTCCGGACCGGGGAGCTGTTTTTT
CDR3 protein: CAPQGRVRTGELFF

clone size: NA
D gene: TRBD2
J gene: TRBJ2-2
V gene: TRBV9
CDR3 DNA: TGTGCCAGCAGCGTAGGGAGCGGGGGGGCCGACACCGGGGAGCTGTTTTTT
CDR3 protein: CASSVGSGGADTGELFF

clone size: NA
D gene: NA
J gene: TRBJ2-5
V gene: TRBV7-9
CDR3 DNA: TGTGCCAGCAGCTTAGCTATCGAGACCCAGTACTTC
CDR3 protein: CASSLAIETQYF

clone size: few
D gene: NA
J gene: TRBJ1-6
V gene: TRBV14
CDR3 DNA: TGTGCCAGCAGCCAAGTGGGGGGATCTTCACCCCTCCACTTT
CDR3 protein: CASSQVGGSSPLHF

clone size: NA
D gene: NA
J gene: TRBJ1-5
V gene: TRBV28
CDR3 DNA: TGTGCCAGCAGTTTACCGGGACAGCCCCAGCATTTT
CDR3 protein: CASSLPGQPQHF

clone size: few
D gene: TRBD2
J gene: TRBJ2-7
V gene: TRBV7-2
CDR3 DNA: TGTGCCAGCAGCCTCGGGACTAGTCCCTACGAGCAGTACTTC
CDR3 protein: CASSLGTSPYEQYF

clone size: NA
D gene: NA
J gene: TRBJ2-7
V gene: TRBV28
CDR3 DNA: TGTGCCAGCAGTTTATGGGACAGTTCCTACGAGCAGTACTTC
CDR3 protein: CASSLWDSSYEQYF

clone size: NA
D gene: TRBD1
J gene: TRBJ2-5
V gene: TRBV2
CDR3 DNA: TGTGCCAGCAACATCCAGGGGGCTGGGGAGACCCAGTACTTC
CDR3 protein: CASNIQGAGETQYF

clone size: NA
D gene: NA
J gene: TRBJ2-7
V gene: TRBV5-4
CDR3 DNA: TGTGCCAGCAGCACCGGCGGATCCTACGAGCAGTACTTC
CDR3 protein: CASSTGGSYEQYF

clone size: NA
D gene: TRBD1
J gene: TRBJ2-1
V gene: TRBV27
CDR3 DNA: TGTGCCAGCAGTCCAGGACAGGGGGCGTACAATGAGCAGTTCTTC
CDR3 protein: CASSPGQGAYNEQFF

clone size: NA
D gene: TRBD2
J gene: TRBJ2-1
V gene: TRBV5-1
CDR3 DNA: TGCGCCAGCAGCTCCCTAGCGGGGGGGCCAGACAATGAGCAGTTCTTC
CDR3 protein: CASSSLAGGPDNEQFF

clone size: many
D gene: TRBD1
J gene: TRBJ2-7
V gene: TRBV10-3
CDR3 DNA: TGTGCCGCGGGACAGGCCCTGGGGCAGTACTTC
CDR3 protein: CAAGQALGQYF

clone size: NA
D gene: NA
J gene: TRBJ1-3
V gene: TRBV9
CDR3 DNA: TGTGCCAGCAGCGCCTTCTCTGGAAACACCATATATTTT
CDR3 protein: CASSAFSGNTIYF

clone size: once
D gene: NA
J gene: TRBJ1-5
V gene: TRBV6-5
CDR3 DNA: TGTGCCAGCAGTTACCGAGGGAGGACGCGGAATCAGCCCCAGCATTTT
CDR3 protein: CASSYRGRTRNQPQHF

clone size: few
D gene: TRBD2
J gene: TRBJ2-3
V gene: TRBV6-6
CDR3 DNA: TGTGCCAGCAGTTTCGCGGGGGAGGAAGATACGCAGTATTTT
CDR3 protein: CASSFAGEEDTQYF

clone size: NA
D gene: NA
J gene: TRBJ2-1
V gene: TRBV6-4
CDR3 DNA: TGTGCCAGCAGTGAGGACCGGGACTCCCAGGTTGGGGAGCAGTTCTTC
CDR3 protein: CASSEDRDSQVGEQFF